Shown below are 13 T cell receptor beta chains from a single sample sequenced in a study of blood T cell repertoires in COVID-19. The table came from immunoSEQ multiplex PCR; TCRdb's copy has only in-frame clones and leaves some out. The table records about 210,000 clones, 82% of them present only once. Sample: peripheral blood. Every receptor here comes from an older woman with COVID-19, enrolled during active disease.

The V call is TRBV7-9, the J call TRBJ1-1; no firm D call. Germline V CDR1 and CDR2: SEHNR, FQNEAQ (reference sequence). V was trimmed by 1 base and J by 7 bases, leaving 13 bases between them. This CDR3 comprises 14 residues. In DNA form, the CDR3 reads TGTGCCAGCAGCTTAGGGGCAGGCCAGTTTGAAGCTTTCTTT. Translated, it gives CASSLGAGQFEAFF. The full variable domain, rest sourced from reference TRBV7-9 and TRBJ1-1, is DTGVSQNPRHKITKRGQNVTFRCDPISEHNRLYWYRQTLGQGPEFLTYFQNEAQLEKSRLLSDRFSAERPKGSFSTLEIQRTEQGDSAMYLCASSLGAGQFEAFFGQGTRLTVV.

V and J are TRBV5-6 and TRBJ2-3; D unclear. The CDR3 has 17 residues. The V end was cut by 4 bases, the J end by 1 base, with 19 bases between. From germline, CDR1 is SGHDT and CDR2 YYEEEE. The chain's CDR3 is CASSRYLEADRTDTQYF. CDR3 sequence (DNA): TGTGCCAGCAGCCGGTACTTAGAGGCCGATCGCACAGATACGCAGTATTTT.

This rearrangement joins TRBV28 to TRBJ1-2; TRBD1 agrees at 7 bases. Germline CDR1 reads MDHEN; CDR2 reads SYDVKM. This CDR3 spans 13 amino acids. V gave up 10 bases and J gave up 8 bases; unmatched junction bases: 13. CDR3 loop: CATSTGLIRGYTF. The CDR3 nucleotides read TGTGCCACCTCGACAGGGCTCATACGGGGCTACACCTTC.

This clone was seen a few times. The genes are TRBV2 and TRBJ2-7, with D uncertain. CDR3 length: 12 residues. In germline, CDR1 is SNHLY, CDR2 FYNNEI. Trimming cost V 3 bases and J 0 bases, with 3 bases left between them. The CDR3 sequence: CASSDSSYEQYF. The CDR3 DNA follows: TGTGCCAGCAGTGATAGCTCCTACGAGCAGTACTTC. Drawing the rest from reference TRBV2 and TRBJ2-7, the complete variable domain is EPEVTQTPSHQVTQMGQEVILRCVPISNHLYFYWYRQILGQKVEFLVSFYNNEISEKSEIFDDQFSVERPDGSNFTLKIRSTKLEDSAMYFCASSDSSYEQYFGPGTRLTVT.

V gene TRBV2 combines with J gene TRBJ1-4; D is unclear. The CDR3 is 14 amino acids. Germline V lookup: CDR1 SNHLY, CDR2 FYNNEI. V lost 8 bases to trimming and J lost 7 bases, with 17 bases between them. The CDR3 DNA follows: TGTGCCAGCCATACCGGGGTAGGGAGTGAAAAACTGTTTTTT. It codes for CASHTGVGSEKLFF.

This chain joins TRBV9 and TRBJ2-5; 10 bases agree with TRBD2. This CDR3 region has 20 residues. Germline V gives CDR1 SGDLS, CDR2 YYNGEE. V lost 4 bases, J lost 0 bases, and 18 bases stayed unmatched. In DNA form, the CDR3 reads TGTGCCAGCAGCCCCCGCCGGGGTAGCGGGAGGCCCACCTACCAAGAGACCCAGTACTTC. Amino acid sequence: CASSPRRGSGRPTYQETQYF. Full variable domain (rest looked up from reference TRBV9 and TRBJ2-5): DSGVTQTPKHLITATGQRVTLRCSPRSGDLSVYWYQQSLDQGLQFLIQYYNGEERAKGNILERFSAQQFPDLHSELNLSSLELGDSALYFCASSPRRGSGRPTYQETQYFGPGTRLLVL.

This chain uses TRBV5-1 with TRBJ2-3; 8 bases match TRBD1. V shed 5 bases, J shed 1 base, and the junction held 3 bases outside the gene matches. Germline CDR1 reads SGHRS; CDR2 reads YFSETQ. The CDR3 has 14 residues. CDR3 nucleotide sequence: TGCGCCAGCAGACAGGGGGATGGCACAGATACGCAGTATTTT. Translation: CASRQGDGTDTQYF.

The genes are TRBV5-5 and TRBJ1-1; 8 bases are a match to TRBD1. This CDR3 spans 14 amino acids. V dropped 4 bases and J dropped 8; count of bases not matched to a gene: 10. From germline, CDR1 is SGHKS and CDR2 YYEKEE (reference sequence). Here the CDR3 DNA reads TGTGCCAGCAGCCAGGGACAGGTTGCATTCGAAGCTTTCTTT. Its protein is CASSQGQVAFEAFF.

This rearrangement joins TRBV10-3 to TRBJ1-5, with D perhaps matching TRBD1 (6 bases). CDR3 length: 13 residues. Per germline, CDR1 ENHRY and CDR2 SYGVKD. Trimming removed 7 bases at V and 6 bases at J, with 13 bases between. The CDR3 loop reads CAITTGLGQPQHF. CDR3 coding DNA: TGTGCCATCACCACAGGGTTAGGTCAGCCCCAGCATTTT.

This chain's CDR3 is CAWSVQGGGLSEQYF. The DNA of the CDR3 is TGTGCCTGGAGTGTACAAGGGGGGGGATTGTCCGAGCAGTACTTC. The chain has TRBV30 and TRBJ2-7, with D possibly being TRBD2 (7 bases). The CDR3 contains 15 residues. Trimming removed 0 bases at V and 6 bases at J, with 18 bases between. The germline V gene encodes CDR1 GTSNPN and CDR2 SVGIG (reference sequence). Based on the CDR3 plus reference TRBV30 and TRBJ2-7, the full variable domain is SQTIHQWPATLVQPVGSPLSLECTVEGTSNPNLYWYRQAAGRGLQLLFYSVGIGQISSEVPQNLSASRPQDRQFILSSKKLLLSDSGFYLCAWSVQGGGLSEQYFGPGTRLTVT.

J is TRBJ1-2 and V is TRBV14, with D tentatively TRBD1 (5 bases). Germline V gene lookup returns CDR1 SGHDN and CDR2 FVKESK. V was cut by 1 base and J by 8 bases, with 8 bases left in between. This CDR3 comprises 12 residues. CDR3 DNA: TGTGCCAGCAGCCAAGTAAAGGGGGGCTACACCTTC. This gives the protein CASSQVKGGYTF.

This clone has just a few counts. This sequence joins TRBV21-1 and TRBJ2-1; TRBD1, the D gene given by the table, was not confirmed from the DNA. TRBV21-1 is assigned pseudogene status. This CDR3 region has 14 residues. The CDR3 loop reads CASSTRDRIEGQFF. The CDR3 DNA is TGTGCCAGCAGCACCCGGGACAGAATAGAAGGGCAGTTCTTC.

This chain links TRBV18 with TRBJ2-1, with 14 nucleotides matching TRBD2. The V segment lost 0 bases and the J segment 5 bases; nucleotides outside the gene matches: 6. Germline CDR1 is KGHSH and CDR2 is LQKENI. This CDR3 has 18 residues. The CDR3 loop is CASSPPPLTSGRDNEQFF. DNA for the CDR3: TGTGCCAGCTCACCACCACCCCTGACTAGCGGGAGGGACAATGAGCAGTTCTTC.